The table lists the clone carrying this TCR beta chain with a few counts. Its antigen is still unknown. Trimming removed 6 bases from V and 4 bases from J, with 13 bases in between. The CDR3 covers 14 residues. The germline V gene has CDR1 MNHNS and CDR2 SASEGT. Stated time point: after neoadjuvant nivolumab, at surgical resection. These newly diagnosed stage II-IVA oral cavity squamous cell carcinoma patients had no prior systemic or radiation treatment. Cohort: HPV-negative, locally advanced oral cavity squamous cell carcinoma patients. This entry belongs to a study of neoadjuvant anti-PD-1 for oral cavity cancer. Study results and caveats: Greater tumor shrinkage accompanied bigger post-treatment sizes of preexisting clones.

Some clones are missing from TCRdb's copy, which holds only in-frame ones; the method was immunoSEQ multiplex PCR. The sample contains about 14,000 clones, 35% to 40% of which appear only once. V is TRBV6-1 and J is TRBJ1-5; TRBD1 is a possible D gene (5 bases). This TCR was sampled from a person aged 40 to 85 with oral cavity squamous cell carcinoma. The source was tumor tissue, collected after nivolumab (anti-PD-1) treatment. The DNA of the CDR3 is TGTGCCAGCAGATCCGGGACGGGGAATCAGCCCCAGCATTTT. Protein sequence: CASRSGTGNQPQHF.